A single T cell receptor beta chain is shown here with its context. Sequencing was performed with immunoSEQ multiplex PCR; in TCRdb, only in-frame clones are kept and a portion is missing. The data contain more than 25,000 clones, roughly 87% of them singletons. This specimen belongs to a study of blood T cell repertoires in COVID-19. Background on the study: Some COVID-19 samples were acute and others convalescent; all came from the United States, Italy and Spain. PBMCs, B-cell-depleted T cells, or T cells provided the cDNA or gDNA that made up the material.

The origin of this receptor is a man in his 60s with active COVID-19. Sequenced sample: peripheral blood.

The CDR3 here is CASSEDTYYQGDAEAFF. The CDR3 DNA is TGTGCCAGCAGTGAAGATACTTATTATCAGGGGGACGCTGAAGCTTTCTTT. This rearrangement joins TRBV6-1 to TRBJ1-1, with 7 bases identical to TRBD1. V was clipped by 1 base and J by 6 bases; unmatched bases: 14. This CDR3 spans 17 amino acids. The germline V gene has CDR1 MNHNS and CDR2 SASEGT.